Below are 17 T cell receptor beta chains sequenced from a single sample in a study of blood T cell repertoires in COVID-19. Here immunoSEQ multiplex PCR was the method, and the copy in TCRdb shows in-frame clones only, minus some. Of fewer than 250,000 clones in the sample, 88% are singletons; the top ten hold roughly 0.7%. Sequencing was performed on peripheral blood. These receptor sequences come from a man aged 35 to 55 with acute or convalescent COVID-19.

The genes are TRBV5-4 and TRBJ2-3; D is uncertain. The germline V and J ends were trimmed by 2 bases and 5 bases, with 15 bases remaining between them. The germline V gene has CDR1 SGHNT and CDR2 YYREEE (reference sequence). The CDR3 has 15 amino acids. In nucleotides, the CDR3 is TGTGCCAGCAGCTTTCCTAGATTCGGTGAAGATACGCAGTATTTT. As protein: CASSFPRFGEDTQYF.

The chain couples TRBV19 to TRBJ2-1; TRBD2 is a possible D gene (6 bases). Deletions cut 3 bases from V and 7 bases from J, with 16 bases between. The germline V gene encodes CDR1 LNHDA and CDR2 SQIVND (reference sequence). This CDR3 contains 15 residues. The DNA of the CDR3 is TGTGCCAGTAGTATCGGCGGGGCGTGGGGGAATGAGCAGTTCTTC. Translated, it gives CASSIGGAWGNEQFF.

CDR3 amino acids: CASSLGQGEGELFF. The CDR3 bases are TGTGCCAGCAGCTTGGGACAGGGGGAAGGGGAGCTGTTTTTT. The J gene is TRBJ2-2, the V gene TRBV5-6; TRBD1 agrees at 9 bases. The CDR3 spans 14 residues. The germline CDR1 and CDR2 sequences are SGHDT and YYEEEE. After removal of 0 bases from V and 8 bases from J, the junction contained 2 bases not matched to a gene. The variable domain in full, with the rest retrieved from reference TRBV5-6 and TRBJ2-2, is DAGVTQSPTHLIKTRGQQVTLRCSPKSGHDTVSWYQQALGQGPQFIFQYYEEEERQRGNFPDRFSGHQFPNYSSELNVNALLLGDSALYLCASSLGQGEGELFFGEGSRLTVL.

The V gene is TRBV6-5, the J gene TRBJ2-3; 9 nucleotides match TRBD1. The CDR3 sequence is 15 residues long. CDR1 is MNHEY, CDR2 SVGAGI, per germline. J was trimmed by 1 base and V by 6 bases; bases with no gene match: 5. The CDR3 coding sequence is TGTGCCAGCAGCCGGGACAGGGAGGGCACAGATACGCAGTATTTT. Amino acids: CASSRDREGTDTQYF.

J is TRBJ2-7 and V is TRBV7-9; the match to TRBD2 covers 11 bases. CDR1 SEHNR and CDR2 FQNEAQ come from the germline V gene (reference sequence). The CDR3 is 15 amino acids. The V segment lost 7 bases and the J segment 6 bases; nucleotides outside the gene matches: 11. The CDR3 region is CASIPLTSGAGEQYF. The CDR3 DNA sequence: TGTGCCAGCATCCCCCTGACTAGCGGGGCTGGCGAGCAGTACTTC. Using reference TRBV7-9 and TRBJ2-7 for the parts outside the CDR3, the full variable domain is DTGVSQNPRHKITKRGQNVTFRCDPISEHNRLYWYRQTLGQGPEFLTYFQNEAQLEKSRLLSDRFSAERPKGSFSTLEIQRTEQGDSAMYLCASIPLTSGAGEQYFGPGTRLTVT.

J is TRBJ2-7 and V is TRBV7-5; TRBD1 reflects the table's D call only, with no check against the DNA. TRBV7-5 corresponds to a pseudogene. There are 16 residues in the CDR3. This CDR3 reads CVRSSSSGTEFYEQYF. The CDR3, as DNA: TGTGTCAGAAGCTCCTCATCCGGGACAGAATTCTACGAGCAGTACTTC.

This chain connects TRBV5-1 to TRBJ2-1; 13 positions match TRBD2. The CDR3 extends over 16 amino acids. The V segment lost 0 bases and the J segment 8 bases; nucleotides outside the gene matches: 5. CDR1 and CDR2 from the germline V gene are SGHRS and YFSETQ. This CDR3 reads CASSLAGLAGAYEQFF. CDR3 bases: TGCGCCAGCAGCTTGGCAGGACTAGCGGGGGCGTATGAGCAGTTCTTC.

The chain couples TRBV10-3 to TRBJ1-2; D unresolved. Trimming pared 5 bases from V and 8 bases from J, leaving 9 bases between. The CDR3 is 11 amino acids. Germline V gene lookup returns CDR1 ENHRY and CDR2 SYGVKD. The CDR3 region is CAISPAEGYTF. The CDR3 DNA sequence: TGTGCCATCAGTCCGGCGGAGGGCTACACCTTC.

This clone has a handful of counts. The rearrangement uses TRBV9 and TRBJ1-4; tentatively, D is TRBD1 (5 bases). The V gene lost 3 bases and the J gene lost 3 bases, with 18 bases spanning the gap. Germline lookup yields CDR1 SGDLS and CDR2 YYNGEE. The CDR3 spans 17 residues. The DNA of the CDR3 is TGTGCCAGCAGCGCTGGACACCTCCTCAGGGCTAATGAAAAACTGTTTTTT. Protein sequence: CASSAGHLLRANEKLFF. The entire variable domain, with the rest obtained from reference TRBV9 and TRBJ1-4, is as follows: DSGVTQTPKHLITATGQRVTLRCSPRSGDLSVYWYQQSLDQGLQFLIQYYNGEERAKGNILERFSAQQFPDLHSELNLSSLELGDSALYFCASSAGHLLRANEKLFFGSGTQLSVL.

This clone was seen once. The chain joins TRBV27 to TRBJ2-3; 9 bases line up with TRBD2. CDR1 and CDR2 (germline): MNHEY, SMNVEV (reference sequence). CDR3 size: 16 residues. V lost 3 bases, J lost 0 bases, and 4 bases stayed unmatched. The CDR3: CASSLSSGISTDTQYF. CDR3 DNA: TGTGCCAGCAGTTTGTCTAGCGGGATTAGCACAGATACGCAGTATTTT.

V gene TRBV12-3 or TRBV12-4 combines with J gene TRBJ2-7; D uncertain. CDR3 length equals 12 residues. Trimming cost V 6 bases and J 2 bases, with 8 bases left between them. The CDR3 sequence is CASSSAPYEQYF. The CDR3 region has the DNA TGTGCCAGCAGCTCTGCGCCCTACGAGCAGTACTTC.

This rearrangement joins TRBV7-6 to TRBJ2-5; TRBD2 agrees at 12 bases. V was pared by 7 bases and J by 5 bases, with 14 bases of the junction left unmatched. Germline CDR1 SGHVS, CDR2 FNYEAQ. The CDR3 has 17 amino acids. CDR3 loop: CASTRTSGVNHGETQYF. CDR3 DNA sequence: TGTGCCAGCACCCGGACTAGCGGGGTCAACCATGGGGAGACCCAGTACTTC. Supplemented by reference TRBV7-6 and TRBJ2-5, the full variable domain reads GAGVSQSPRYKVTKRGQDVALRCDPISGHVSLYWYRQALGQGPEFLTYFNYEAQQDKSGLPNDRFSAERPEGSISTLTIQRTEQRDSAMYRCASTRTSGVNHGETQYFGPGTRLLVL.

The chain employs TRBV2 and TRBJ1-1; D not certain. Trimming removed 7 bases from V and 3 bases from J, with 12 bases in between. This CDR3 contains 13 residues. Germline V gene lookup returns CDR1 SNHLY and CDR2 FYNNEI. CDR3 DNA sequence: TGTGCCAGCAAGAGCATCGGAGACACTGAAGCTTTCTTT. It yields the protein CASKSIGDTEAFF.

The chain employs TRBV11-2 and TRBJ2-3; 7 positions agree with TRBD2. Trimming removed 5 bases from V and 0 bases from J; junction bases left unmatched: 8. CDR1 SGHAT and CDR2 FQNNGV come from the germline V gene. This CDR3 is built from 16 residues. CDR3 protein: CASSQWPGGSTDTQYF. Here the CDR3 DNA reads TGTGCCAGCAGCCAGTGGCCGGGGGGAAGCACAGATACGCAGTATTTT.

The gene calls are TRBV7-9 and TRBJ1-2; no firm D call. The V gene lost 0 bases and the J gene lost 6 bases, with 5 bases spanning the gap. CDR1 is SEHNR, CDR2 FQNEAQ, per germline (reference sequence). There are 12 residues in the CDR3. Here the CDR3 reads CASSLAANGYTF. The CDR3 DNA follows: TGTGCCAGCAGCTTAGCTGCGAATGGCTACACCTTC.

The CDR3 protein is CASSKVSGYEQYF. The CDR3 DNA sequence: TGTGCCAGCAGCAAAGTCTCCGGCTACGAGCAGTACTTC. V usage is TRBV21-1 and J usage is TRBJ2-7; TRBD2 is the table's D call and was not checked against the DNA. TRBV21-1 is a pseudogene segment. This CDR3 is built from 13 residues.

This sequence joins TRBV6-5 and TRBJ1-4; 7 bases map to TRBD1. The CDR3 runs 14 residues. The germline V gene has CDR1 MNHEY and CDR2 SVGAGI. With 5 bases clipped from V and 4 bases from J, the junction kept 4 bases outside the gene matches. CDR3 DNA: TGTGCCAGCAGTCAGGGACAGTTTAATGAAAAACTGTTTTTT. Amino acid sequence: CASSQGQFNEKLFF.